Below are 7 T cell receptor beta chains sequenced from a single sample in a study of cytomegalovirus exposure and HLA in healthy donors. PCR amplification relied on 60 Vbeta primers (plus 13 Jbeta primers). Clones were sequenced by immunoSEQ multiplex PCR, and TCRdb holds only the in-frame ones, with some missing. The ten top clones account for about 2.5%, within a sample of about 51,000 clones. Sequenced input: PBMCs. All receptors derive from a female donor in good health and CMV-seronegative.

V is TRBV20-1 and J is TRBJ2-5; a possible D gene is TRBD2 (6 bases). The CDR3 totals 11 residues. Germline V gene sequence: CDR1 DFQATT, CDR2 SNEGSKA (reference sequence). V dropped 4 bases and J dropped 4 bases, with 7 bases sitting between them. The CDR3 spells CSATAGETQYF. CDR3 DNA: TGCAGTGCTACAGCGGGAGAGACCCAGTACTTC.

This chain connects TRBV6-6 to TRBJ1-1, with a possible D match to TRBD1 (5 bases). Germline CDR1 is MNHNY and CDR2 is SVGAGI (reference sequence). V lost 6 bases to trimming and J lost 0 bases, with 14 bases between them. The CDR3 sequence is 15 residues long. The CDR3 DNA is TGTGCCAGCAGGTCCACTAAGGGGTTGAACACTGAAGCTTTCTTT. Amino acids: CASRSTKGLNTEAFF.

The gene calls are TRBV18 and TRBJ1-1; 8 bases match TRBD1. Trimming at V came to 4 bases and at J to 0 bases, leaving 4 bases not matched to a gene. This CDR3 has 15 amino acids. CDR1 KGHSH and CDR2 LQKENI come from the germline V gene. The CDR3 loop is CASSQGQGVNTEAFF. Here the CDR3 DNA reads TGTGCCAGCTCACAAGGACAGGGAGTGAACACTGAAGCTTTCTTT. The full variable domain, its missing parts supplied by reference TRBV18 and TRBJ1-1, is NAGVMQNPRHLVRRRGQEARLRCSPMKGHSHVYWYRQLPEEGLKFMVYLQKENIIDESGMPKERFSAEFPKEGPSILRIQQVVRGDSAAYFCASSQGQGVNTEAFFGQGTRLTVV.

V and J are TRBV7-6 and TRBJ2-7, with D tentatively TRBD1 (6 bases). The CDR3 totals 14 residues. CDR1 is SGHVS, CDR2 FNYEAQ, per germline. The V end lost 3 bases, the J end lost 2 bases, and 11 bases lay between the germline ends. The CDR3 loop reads CASSFGTTAYEQYF. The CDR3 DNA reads TGTGCCAGCAGCTTCGGGACAACAGCCTACGAGCAGTACTTC. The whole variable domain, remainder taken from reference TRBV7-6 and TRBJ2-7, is GAGVSQSPRYKVTKRGQDVALRCDPISGHVSLYWYRQALGQGPEFLTYFNYEAQQDKSGLPNDRFSAERPEGSISTLTIQRTEQRDSAMYRCASSFGTTAYEQYFGPGTRLTVT.

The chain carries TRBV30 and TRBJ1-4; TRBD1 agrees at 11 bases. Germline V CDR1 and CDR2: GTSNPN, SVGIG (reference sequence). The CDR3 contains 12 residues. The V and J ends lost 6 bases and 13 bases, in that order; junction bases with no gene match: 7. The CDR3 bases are TGTGCCTGTAAGGACAGGGGGCGAGTACTGTTTTTT. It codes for CACKDRGRVLFF.

CDR3 sequence (DNA): TGCAGCGTTTGGGTCGGGGGAGCCGGGGAGCTGTTTTTT. Its protein product is CSVWVGGAGELFF. The chain carries TRBV29-1 and TRBJ2-2, with D possibly matching TRBD2 (6 bases). Trimming took 5 bases from V and 6 from J, leaving 13 bases between them. The germline V gene has CDR1 SQVTM and CDR2 ANQGSEA. This CDR3 spans 13 amino acids.

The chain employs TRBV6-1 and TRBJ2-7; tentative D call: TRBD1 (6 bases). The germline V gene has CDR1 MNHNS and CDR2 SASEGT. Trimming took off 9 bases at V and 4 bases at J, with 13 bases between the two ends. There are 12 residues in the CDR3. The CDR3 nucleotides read TGTGCCAGTGGACAGCTGCTTTACGAGCAGTACTTC. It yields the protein CASGQLLYEQYF.